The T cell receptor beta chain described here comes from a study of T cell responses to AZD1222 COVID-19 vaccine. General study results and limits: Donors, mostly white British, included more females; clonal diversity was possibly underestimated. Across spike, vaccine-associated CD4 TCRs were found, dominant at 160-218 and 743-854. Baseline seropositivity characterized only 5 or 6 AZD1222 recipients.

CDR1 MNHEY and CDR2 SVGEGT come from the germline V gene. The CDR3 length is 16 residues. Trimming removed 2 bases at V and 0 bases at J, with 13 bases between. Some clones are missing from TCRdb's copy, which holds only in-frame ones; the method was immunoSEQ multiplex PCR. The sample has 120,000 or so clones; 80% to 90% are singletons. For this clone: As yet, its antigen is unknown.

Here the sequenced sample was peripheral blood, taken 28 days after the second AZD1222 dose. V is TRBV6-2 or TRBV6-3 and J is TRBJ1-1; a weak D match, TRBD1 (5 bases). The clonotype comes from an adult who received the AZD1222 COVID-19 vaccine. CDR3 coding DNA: TGTGCCAGCAGTTACACAATAGGGACCGTGAACACTGAAGCTTTCTTT. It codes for CASSYTIGTVNTEAFF.